This T cell receptor beta chain was sequenced during a study of blood T cell repertoires in COVID-19. Study context: Samples of COVID-19 (acute and convalescent) were obtained from the United States, Italy and Spain. PBMCs, B-cell-depleted T cells, or T cells provided the cDNA or gDNA that made up the material.

Authors' methods: Amplified reference gene primers provided the basis for estimating nucleated cell counts. Sequencing used immunoSEQ multiplex PCR; TCRdb keeps in-frame clones, though not all of them. The V and J calls and clone size are taken from that table; D and trimming were inferred from the DNA. This table holds about 86,000 clones, about 87% found once. This CDR3 has 19 residues. CDR1 MNHEY and CDR2 SMNVEV come from the germline V gene (reference sequence). V was pared by 1 base and J by 0 bases, with 15 bases of the junction left unmatched. The receptor comes from a human donor in a cohort sampled during active COVID-19. The chain links TRBV27 to TRBJ2-7; 7 bases align to TRBD2. Sequenced: peripheral blood. The CDR3 is CASSLFLFSGTTSSYEQYF. CDR3 coding DNA: TGTGCCAGCAGTTTATTCCTCTTCAGCGGGACCACTAGCTCCTACGAGCAGTACTTC.